A single sample is the source of the 8 T cell receptor beta chains below, sequenced in a study of Graves' ophthalmopathy and Graves' hyperthyroidism. Researchers took RNA transcripts and amplified TCR beta CDR3 regions from them. In the first round, RT-PCR was carried out with HTBI primers, and a multiplex PCR formed the second round. A single record per CDR3 protein comes from TCRdb applying MiXCR to the multiplex PCR reads. Among 650,000 to 900,000 distinct CDR3 sequences listed, approximately 40% were seen once. Material: peripheral blood. All receptors derive from an adult man with Graves' ophthalmopathy.

This clonotype has only a few counts. Sequence at one end of the junction differs from germline and may be a read error. The V and J genes are TRBV10-3 and TRBJ2-7; D ambiguous. Germline CDR1 reads ENHRY; CDR2 reads SYGVKD. The CDR3 has 15 amino acids. DNA of the CDR3: TGTGCCAGCAGTTACTTATCCAGCTCGGCCCGCGAGCAGTACTTC. Its translation: CASSYLSSSAREQYF.

This chain connects TRBV11-2 to TRBJ2-3; 9 bases are shared with TRBD1. The CDR3 runs to 16 residues. Per the germline V gene, CDR1 is SGHAT and CDR2 is FQNNGV. J was trimmed by 3 bases and V by 5 bases; bases with no gene match: 9. The DNA of the CDR3 is TGTGCCAGCAGCGACAGGGGGACGGGAGAAACAGATACGCAGTATTTT. This codes for CASSDRGTGETDTQYF.

This clonotype was seen once. This may arise from a read error, as a much more abundant clone is one base away. The genes are TRBV2 and TRBJ1-1; 11 positions match TRBD1. Germline CDR1 and CDR2: SNHLY and FYNNEI. There are 15 residues in the CDR3. With V trimmed by 6 bases and J by 3 bases, 6 bases remained unmatched. Here the CDR3 DNA reads TGTGCCAGCAGCCTGGACAGGGGGCTGCACACTGAAGCTTTCTTT. It specifies CASSLDRGLHTEAFF.

V usage is TRBV11-2 and J usage is TRBJ2-7; tentatively, D is TRBD1 (7 bases). The CDR3 extends over 15 amino acids. V gave up 8 bases and J gave up 6 bases, with 23 bases separating them. The germline V gene encodes CDR1 SGHAT and CDR2 FQNNGV. The CDR3 DNA reads as TGTGCCAGCCGTATCCCAGGGGGGAGTTCGGGCGAGCAGTACTTC. As protein: CASRIPGGSSGEQYF.

This clonotype was detected a few times. The chain is built from TRBV10-3 and TRBJ2-2; possibly TRBD1 for D (5 bases). Trimming removed 2 bases at V and 2 bases at J, with 9 bases between. The CDR3 contains 15 residues. Per the germline V gene, CDR1 is ENHRY and CDR2 is SYGVKD. DNA of the CDR3: TGTGCCATCAGTGAGCGGCAGGGAAACACCGGGGAGCTGTTTTTT. It codes for CAISERQGNTGELFF.

The chain joins TRBV15 to TRBJ2-7, with TRBD1 identical over 7 bases. CDR1 LNHNV and CDR2 YYDKDF come from the germline V gene (reference sequence). The CDR3 runs 14 residues. V was pared by 4 bases and J by 0 bases, with 3 bases of the junction left unmatched. The CDR3 DNA sequence: TGTGCCACCAGCAACCGGGACAGCTCCTACGAGCAGTACTTC. Its translation is CATSNRDSSYEQYF.

Comments on this clonotype: A much larger clonotype is one base distant, so this may be a read error. The rearrangement joins TRBV19 to TRBJ1-5; no clear D. The CDR3 extends over 14 amino acids. Germline CDR1 reads LNHDA; CDR2 reads SQIVND (reference sequence). The CDR3 reads CASSWQASNQSQHF. The CDR3 DNA follows: TGTGCCAGTAGTTGGCAGGCCAGCAATCAGTCCCAGCATTTT.

The chain links TRBV29-1 to TRBJ1-2; D unresolved. This CDR3 is 14 amino acids long. The germline V gene encodes CDR1 SQVTM and CDR2 ANQGSEA. The V end was cut by 0 bases, the J end by 3 bases, with 11 bases between. CDR3 amino acids: CSVEDTGGDYGYTF. In DNA, the CDR3 is TGCAGCGTTGAAGACACCGGTGGGGACTATGGCTACACCTTC.